One sample yielded the 27 T cell receptor beta chains listed below, sequenced in a study of T cell responses to AZD1222 COVID-19 vaccine. TCRdb keeps only in-frame clones here, not all; method: immunoSEQ multiplex PCR. The sample carries under 150,000 clones, 75% to 90% recorded once. This sample comprised peripheral blood, obtained 28 days after the second AZD1222 dose. The receptor source for this set is an adult who received the AZD1222 COVID-19 vaccine.

The chain carries TRBV5-1 and TRBJ2-1; 7 nucleotides match TRBD2. V shed 4 bases and J 3 bases; nucleotides not matched to a gene: 16. Per germline, CDR1 SGHRS and CDR2 YFSETQ. The CDR3 has 18 amino acids. The CDR3 is CASSPELHGRIGYNEQFF. CDR3 DNA: TGCGCCAGCAGCCCGGAGCTCCACGGGAGGATCGGCTACAATGAGCAGTTCTTC.

The J gene is TRBJ2-2, the V gene TRBV7-9; TRBD2 might be the D (6 bases). V was trimmed by 8 bases and J by 0 bases, leaving 10 bases between them. The CDR3 is made up of 14 amino acids. Germline V gene data show CDR1 as SEHNR and CDR2 as FQNEAQ (reference sequence). DNA for the CDR3: TGTGCCAGCGAGACGGGGGCGAACACCGGGGAGCTGTTTTTT. Amino acids: CASETGANTGELFF.

The chain uses TRBV19 and TRBJ1-5, with 8 bases lining up with TRBD1. Germline-derived CDR1 and CDR2 are LNHDA and SQIVND (reference sequence). This CDR3 is 15 amino acids long. V shed 4 bases, J shed 6 bases, and the junction held 8 bases outside the gene matches. The CDR3 DNA sequence: TGTGCCAGTAGTAAGCCAGGGGGCGCAGGTCAGCCCCAGCATTTT. Residues: CASSKPGGAGQPQHF.

The chain employs TRBV6-5 and TRBJ2-7; D remains unclear. V was clipped by 4 bases and J by 7 bases, with 8 bases between them. Germline CDR1 is MNHEY and CDR2 is SVGAGI. CDR3 length equals 11 residues. The CDR3 is CASSSVWEQYF. The CDR3 nucleotides read TGTGCCAGCAGTTCGGTGTGGGAGCAGTACTTC.

This clone appeared once. The V and J genes are TRBV11-3 and TRBJ2-1; the D gene is possibly TRBD1 (5 bases). Looked up from germline, CDR1 is SGHNT and CDR2 is YENEEA. Trimming removed 1 base from V and 8 bases from J, with 12 bases in between. This CDR3 comprises 14 residues. CDR3 residues: CASSLGKGRDEQFF. CDR3 coding DNA: TGTGCCAGCAGCTTAGGGAAGGGGCGCGATGAGCAGTTCTTC.

V and J are TRBV12-3 or TRBV12-4 and TRBJ1-1; D gene unclear. The CDR3 has 13 amino acids. Trimming stripped 3 bases from V and 1 base from J, with 6 bases between. The CDR3 reads CASSFERNTEAFF. The CDR3 coding sequence is TGTGCCAGCAGTTTTGAAAGGAACACTGAAGCTTTCTTT.

This chain links TRBV9 with TRBJ1-4, with 8 bases fitting TRBD1. This CDR3 contains 17 residues. Germline V gene sequence: CDR1 SGDLS, CDR2 YYNGEE. V lost 0 bases, J lost 3 bases, and 7 bases stayed unmatched. CDR3 bases: TGTGCCAGCAGCGTAGGGCAGGGGGCGATCCCTAATGAAAAACTGTTTTTT. Its translation is CASSVGQGAIPNEKLFF.

The chain combines TRBV3-1 (or the pseudogene TRBV3-2) with TRBJ1-5; perhaps TRBD1 as D (5 bases). The CDR3 is made up of 15 amino acids. Trimming left V 4 bases short and J 5 bases short, with 15 bases between. Germline V gives CDR1 LGHDT, CDR2 YNNKEL (reference sequence). The CDR3 sequence: CASSLGAFGDQPQHF. The CDR3 DNA sequence: TGTGCCAGCAGCCTCGGGGCATTTGGGGATCAGCCCCAGCATTTT.

This chain links TRBV6-2 or TRBV6-3 with TRBJ2-1, with 10 nucleotides matching TRBD2. Trimming took 5 bases from V and 7 from J; bases not matched to a gene: 5. Germline CDR1 reads MNHEY; CDR2 reads SVGEGT. The CDR3 is 14 residues long. The CDR3 coding sequence is TGTGCCAGCAGTCTAGCGGGAGAGGCAAATGAGCAGTTCTTC. Its protein is CASSLAGEANEQFF.

V usage is TRBV7-9 and J usage is TRBJ1-5, with unresolved D. In germline, CDR1 is SEHNR, CDR2 FQNEAQ (reference sequence). V was clipped by 5 bases and J by 4 bases, with 9 bases between them. The CDR3 is made up of 13 amino acids. This CDR3 reads CASSQQSNQPQHF. In nucleotides, the CDR3 is TGTGCCAGCAGCCAACAGTCTAATCAGCCCCAGCATTTT.

The chain joins TRBV12-3 or TRBV12-4 to TRBJ1-1; possibly TRBD1 for D (6 bases). The CDR3 is 12 residues long. Between the trimmed V and J ends, which lost 6 bases and 4 bases, there was a span of 9 bases. The CDR3: CASSRGGTEAFF. The DNA of the CDR3 is TGTGCCAGCAGCCGAGGGGGCACTGAAGCTTTCTTT.

This clone qualifies as medium-sized (0.01 to 0.1%). The chain joins TRBV28 to TRBJ1-1; D gene ambiguous. Trimming shortened V by 1 base and J by 0 bases, and 3 bases separated the two germline ends. The CDR3 is 13 amino acids. The germline CDR1 and CDR2 sequences are MDHEN and SYDVKM. DNA of the CDR3: TGTGCCAGCAGTTTATTGATGAACACTGAAGCTTTCTTT. Protein sequence: CASSLLMNTEAFF.

The genes are TRBV28 and TRBJ2-2; possibly TRBD1 for D (5 bases). Germline values: CDR1 MDHEN, CDR2 SYDVKM. With 7 bases removed from V and 0 bases from J, the gap between germline ends came to 12 bases. CDR3 length equals 15 residues. The CDR3 loop is CASITPRANTGELFF. As DNA, the CDR3 is TGTGCCAGCATTACCCCCAGGGCGAACACCGGGGAGCTGTTTTTT.

V is TRBV27 and J is TRBJ2-7; 13 bases match TRBD2. The V and J ends lost 7 bases and 4 bases, in that order; junction bases with no gene match: 4. This CDR3 region has 14 residues. CDR1 and CDR2 (germline): MNHEY, SMNVEV (reference sequence). CDR3 bases: TGTGCCAGCACCCCACTAGCGGGAGGGTACGAGCAGTACTTC. Amino acids: CASTPLAGGYEQYF.

The chain combines TRBV7-9 with TRBJ1-3; no reliable D call. This CDR3 contains 11 residues. Per germline, CDR1 SEHNR and CDR2 FQNEAQ (reference sequence). V was shortened by 8 bases and J by 4 bases, with 6 bases between the two germline ends. CDR3 DNA: TGTGCCAGCGGGGAGGGAAACACCATATATTTT. Its protein product is CASGEGNTIYF.

This clone was picked up a small number of times. The chain is built from TRBV7-8 and TRBJ2-1; 9 nucleotides agree with TRBD1. Losses at the gene ends were 2 bases for V and 8 bases for J; bases not matched to a gene: 10. From germline, CDR1 is SGHVS and CDR2 FQNEAQ. CDR3 size: 16 residues. CDR3: CASSLTGTGTGDEQFF. The CDR3 DNA reads TGTGCCAGCAGCTTAACCGGGACAGGGACTGGGGATGAGCAGTTCTTC.

This clone has a single count. The chain couples TRBV5-4 to TRBJ2-3, with a weak D call TRBD2 (5 bases). This CDR3 is 16 amino acids long. Germline V lookup: CDR1 SGHNT, CDR2 YYREEE (reference sequence). Trimming stripped 4 bases from V and 1 base from J, with 16 bases between. Here the CDR3 DNA reads TGTGCCAGCAGCCCCGGATTAGCGTTTGGCACAGATACGCAGTATTTT. Protein product: CASSPGLAFGTDTQYF.

The chain links TRBV28 to TRBJ2-7, with TRBD1 identical over 8 bases. The CDR3 extends over 15 amino acids. CDR1 MDHEN and CDR2 SYDVKM come from the germline V gene. Trimming removed 4 bases from V and 4 bases from J; junction bases left unmatched: 9. CDR3 nucleotide sequence: TGTGCCAGCAGTTGGGGACAGGCCCCTCGGTACGAGCAGTACTTC. Translating gives CASSWGQAPRYEQYF.

The chain has TRBV9 and TRBJ1-6, with TRBD1 matching over 8 bases. V lost 2 bases to trimming and J lost 5 bases; unmatched junction nucleotides: 6. CDR1 and CDR2 from the germline V gene are SGDLS and YYNGEE. The CDR3 spans 16 residues. The CDR3 coding sequence is TGTGCCAGCAGCGTCGGACAGGGCGCAAATAATTCACCCCTCCACTTT. The encoded protein is CASSVGQGANNSPLHF.

CDR3 DNA sequence: TGTGCCAGCAGTTTAATGGGACAGCTCAATCAGCCCCAGCATTTT. Its translation: CASSLMGQLNQPQHF. This chain connects TRBV27 to TRBJ1-5; TRBD1 agrees at 7 bases. This CDR3 has 15 amino acids. Germline trimming cut 2 bases from V and 3 bases from J; bases unmatched to any gene: 4. Germline values: CDR1 MNHEY, CDR2 SMNVEV (reference sequence).

The chain recombines TRBV2 with TRBJ1-2, with D uncertain. CDR3 length equals 12 residues. Trimming stripped 6 bases from V and 2 bases from J, with 7 bases between. Germline values: CDR1 SNHLY, CDR2 FYNNEI. Written as DNA, the CDR3 is TGTGCCAGCAGACAGACCAACTATGGCTACACCTTC. Encoded protein: CASRQTNYGYTF. Using reference TRBV2 and TRBJ1-2 for the parts outside the CDR3, the full variable domain is EPEVTQTPSHQVTQMGQEVILRCVPISNHLYFYWYRQILGQKVEFLVSFYNNEISEKSEIFDDQFSVERPDGSNFTLKIRSTKLEDSAMYFCASRQTNYGYTFGSGTRLTVV.

The chain carries TRBV27 and TRBJ2-1, with 7 bases matching TRBD2. Trimming took 0 bases from V and 0 from J; bases not matched to a gene: 2. CDR3 length equals 16 residues. CDR1 and CDR2 from the germline V gene are MNHEY and SMNVEV (reference sequence). The CDR3 nucleotides read TGTGCCAGCAGTTTATCGGGAGGGAGCTCCTACAATGAGCAGTTCTTC. Its protein product is CASSLSGGSSYNEQFF.

CDR3 DNA: TGTGCCAGCAGCTTAGGGGCCGGGGAGCTGTTTTTT. Translated: CASSLGAGELFF. The chain carries TRBV7-3 and TRBJ2-2; D gene unclear. Trimming left V 2 bases short and J 6 bases short, with 4 bases between. Germline CDR1 is SGHTA and CDR2 is FQGTGA. The CDR3 length is 12 residues.

This chain links TRBV28 with TRBJ1-2, with D unclear. The V gene's germline CDR1 is MDHEN and CDR2 SYDVKM. V lost 8 bases and J lost 5, with 12 bases in between. There are 12 residues in the CDR3. CDR3 coding DNA: TGTGCCAGCTCAGACATACGATATGGCTACACCTTC. Amino acids: CASSDIRYGYTF.

This chain links TRBV9 with TRBJ2-2; 9 bases agree with TRBD2. CDR1 SGDLS and CDR2 YYNGEE come from the germline V gene. The V segment lost 2 bases and the J segment 6 bases; nucleotides outside the gene matches: 11. This CDR3 has 17 residues. The CDR3 is CASSVGVSGRTPGELFF. The CDR3 DNA is TGTGCCAGCAGCGTGGGGGTCAGCGGGAGGACCCCCGGGGAGCTGTTTTTT.

The chain recombines TRBV6-5 with TRBJ1-4; D may be TRBD1 (6 bases). V was trimmed by 10 bases and J by 7 bases, leaving 16 bases between them. The length of the CDR3 is 13 residues. Germline V lookup: CDR1 MNHEY, CDR2 SVGAGI. CDR3: CATPVRGGEKLFF. The CDR3 region has the DNA TGTGCCACCCCCGTGAGAGGGGGTGAAAAACTGTTTTTT.

This chain joins TRBV28 and TRBJ2-7; no firm D call. Between the trimmed V and J ends, which lost 4 bases and 1 base, there was a span of 5 bases. The CDR3 loop spans 12 amino acids. Per germline, CDR1 MDHEN and CDR2 SYDVKM. The CDR3 loop reads CASSSPSYEQYV. The CDR3 DNA is TGTGCCAGCAGTTCCCCTTCCTACGAGCAGTACGTC.